These 9 T cell receptor beta chains were all obtained from the same sample, sequenced in a study of spatial heterogeneity in lung cancer. Time point indicated: sample taken at primary tumor resection. TCRdb recomputed calls from the 5' RACE reads with MiXCR, one row per CDR3 protein. The sample lists about 38,000 distinct CDR3 sequences; about 5.2% were seen once. Sample: PBMCs, taken at surgery. Receptor source: a female donor with early-stage non-small cell lung cancer.

This clonotype was picked up many times. This chain links TRBV10-3 with TRBJ2-7; D might be TRBD1 (5 bases). V lost 10 bases to trimming and J lost 4 bases, with 17 bases between them. CDR1 ENHRY and CDR2 SYGVKD come from the germline V gene. The CDR3 has 13 residues. The CDR3 is CATSASAGYEQYF. CDR3 bases: TGTGCCACCTCAGCGTCAGCAGGGTACGAGCAGTACTTC.

The chain combines TRBV6-5 with TRBJ2-7; D is possibly TRBD1 or TRBD2 (5 bases each). Germline assignment: CDR1 MNHEY and CDR2 SVGAGI. The CDR3 is 14 residues long. V lost 4 bases, J lost 3 bases, and 13 bases lay in between. CDR3 sequence (DNA): TGTGCCAGCAGTTTGGGACCGCAGGTCTACGAGCAGTACTTC. Amino acid sequence: CASSLGPQVYEQYF.

This clonotype was seen repeatedly, ten times or more. The chain uses TRBV20-1 and TRBJ1-2; 7 bases agree with TRBD1. CDR3 length: 17 amino acids. V trimming: 2 bases; J trimming: 0 bases; junction bases outside the gene matches: 12. Germline CDR1 DFQATT, CDR2 SNEGSKA (reference sequence). The CDR3 region is CSARRFLRDSANYGYTF. Here the CDR3 DNA reads TGCAGTGCTAGAAGGTTCCTTCGGGACAGCGCTAACTATGGCTACACCTTC.

This clonotype was detected many times. The rearrangement links TRBV19 to TRBJ1-4; no firm D call. The CDR3 sequence is 17 residues long. Germline values: CDR1 LNHDA, CDR2 SQIVND (reference sequence). Trimming removed 5 bases at V and 3 bases at J, with 19 bases between. CDR3 protein: CASSDTSRRFSNEKLFF. The CDR3, as DNA: TGTGCCAGTAGTGACACAAGTCGACGGTTCTCTAATGAAAAACTGTTTTTT.

In this sample, this clonotype turned up a few times. V and J are TRBV12-3 or TRBV12-4 and TRBJ2-3, with D hard to call. Trimming took off 2 bases at V and 4 bases at J, with 13 bases between the two ends. This CDR3 is 15 amino acids long. The CDR3, as DNA: TGTGCCAGCAGTTTACTAAGGCAGGATTCAGATACGCAGTATTTT. This codes for CASSLLRQDSDTQYF.

This clonotype has ten or more counts. This rearrangement joins TRBV2 to TRBJ2-1; 10 nucleotides match TRBD1. The trim removed 11 bases at V and 7 bases at J, leaving 5 bases unmatched. In germline, CDR1 is SNHLY, CDR2 FYNNEI. The CDR3 has 12 residues. CDR3 DNA: TGTGCCGGGAGGGACAGGGGTAATGAGCAGTTCTTC. Translated: CAGRDRGNEQFF.

This clonotype was counted ten times or more. This chain uses TRBV7-2 with TRBJ2-1; D may be TRBD2 (6 bases). CDR3 length: 19 residues. Germline V gene data show CDR1 as SGHTA and CDR2 as FQGNSA. The ends were cut back, 5 bases at V and 6 bases at J, with 29 bases in the middle. In DNA, the CDR3 is TGTGCCAGCAGCCGTAGACGGGGCGGCGGGGTAGTCGTTGGCAATGAGCAGTTCTTC. Translation: CASSRRRGGGVVVGNEQFF.

This clonotype was counted at least ten times. The chain uses TRBV7-2 and TRBJ2-5, with a weak D call TRBD1 (6 bases). CDR3 length: 15 amino acids. The V gene lost 4 bases and the J gene lost 5 bases, with 17 bases spanning the gap. CDR1 and CDR2 (germline): SGHTA, FQGNSA. CDR3 DNA: TGTGCCAGCAGCTCCCAAGGGGGACCAGAGGAGACCCAGTACTTC. It codes for CASSSQGGPEETQYF.

The genes are TRBV9 and TRBJ2-1, with TRBD1 identical over 9 bases. V lost 0 bases and J lost 6; bases outside the gene matches: 4. Germline CDR1 is SGDLS and CDR2 is YYNGEE. The CDR3 loop spans 15 amino acids. The CDR3 is CASSVAGTGINEQFF. Written as DNA, the CDR3 is TGTGCCAGCAGCGTAGCCGGGACAGGGATCAATGAGCAGTTCTTC. The full variable domain, in which reference TRBV9 and TRBJ2-1 provide the parts outside the CDR3, is DSGVTQTPKHLITATGQRVTLRCSPRSGDLSVYWYQQSLDQGLQFLIQYYNGEERAKGNILERFSAQQFPDLHSELNLSSLELGDSALYFCASSVAGTGINEQFFGPGTRLTVL.